Listed here are 23 T cell receptor beta chains from one sample, sequenced in a study of vaccination and CD4 T cells after COVID-19. The treatment: roughly 11-day PBMC culture with coronavirus spike peptide pools or control peptides (ViraFEST assay). The Oncomine TCR Beta short-read assay was applied to DNA of cultured CD4+ T cells. TCRdb reprocessed the PCR reads with MiXCR, giving one entry per CDR3 protein. The top ten clones hold under 15% of a sample with about 19,000 distinct CDR3 sequences, around 29% of them seen once. Antigens for these TCRs are unknown. The sample comprised cultured CD4+ T cells from blood. Receptors originate from a human donor with COVID-19.

The chain recombines TRBV6-1 with TRBJ1-2; perhaps TRBD1 as D (6 bases). In germline, CDR1 is MNHNS, CDR2 SASEGT. The V gene lost 7 bases and the J gene lost 4 bases, with 16 bases spanning the gap. CDR3 length: 14 residues. For the CDR3, the DNA is TGTGCCAGCATGTTAACAGGGAGGGGCTATGGCTACACCTTC. Translated: CASMLTGRGYGYTF.

The chain links TRBV5-4 to TRBJ1-3; D remains ambiguous. V was trimmed by 5 bases and J by 1 base, leaving 4 bases between them. Germline CDR1 SGHNT, CDR2 YYREEE (reference sequence). This CDR3 contains 12 residues. The CDR3 sequence is CASSGSGNTIYF. The CDR3 DNA sequence: TGTGCCAGCAGTGGGTCTGGAAACACCATATATTTT.

This clonotype has just one count. The chain combines TRBV25-1 with TRBJ1-1; D gene ambiguous. The V gene's germline CDR1 is MGHDK and CDR2 SYGVNS. V lost 10 bases to trimming and J lost 2 bases, with 8 bases between them. The CDR3 spans 11 residues. The CDR3 spells CATQHNTEAFF. Written as DNA, the CDR3 is TGTGCCACCCAACACAACACTGAAGCTTTCTTT.

The chain combines TRBV2 with TRBJ1-3, with 7 nucleotides matching TRBD1. CDR1 and CDR2 (germline): SNHLY, FYNNEI. This CDR3 is 15 amino acids long. J lost 0 bases, V lost 6 bases, and 5 bases had no gene match. The CDR3 nucleotides read TGTGCCAGCAGCGGACAGGTTCGCTCTGGAAACACCATATATTTT. Protein product: CASSGQVRSGNTIYF.

This chain joins TRBV28 and TRBJ2-3; 8 positions agree with TRBD2. J lost 4 bases, V lost 8 bases, and 8 bases had no gene match. Looked up from germline, CDR1 is MDHEN and CDR2 is SYDVKM. This CDR3 contains 14 residues. The CDR3 region is CASGGRGAADTQYF. DNA for the CDR3: TGTGCCAGCGGAGGGCGGGGGGCGGCAGATACGCAGTATTTT. Full variable domain (remainder filled in from reference TRBV28 and TRBJ2-3): DVKVTQSSRYLVKRTGEKVFLECVQDMDHENMFWYRQDPGLGLRLIYFSYDVKMKEKGDIPEGYSVSREKKERFSLILESASTNQTSMYLCASGGRGAADTQYFGPGTRLTVL.

The J gene is TRBJ1-1, the V gene TRBV6-1; D not certain. The CDR3 runs 12 residues. Germline loops: CDR1 MNHNS, CDR2 SASEGT. V lost 5 bases and J 2 bases, leaving 6 bases between the germline ends. CDR3 DNA: TGTGCCAGCAGTCAGCGTAACACTGAAGCTTTCTTT. Amino acid sequence: CASSQRNTEAFF.

This chain links TRBV12-3 or TRBV12-4 with TRBJ1-6; TRBD1 aligns across 8 bases. The V and J ends lost 5 bases and 11 bases, in that order; junction bases with no gene match: 14. The CDR3 has 16 residues. CDR3 DNA sequence: TGTGCCAGCAGTGGGGGTCGCAGGGGGCAAAATGCACCCCTCCACTTT. This sequence encodes CASSGGRRGQNAPLHF.

The V call is TRBV20-1, the J call TRBJ1-3, with D perhaps matching TRBD1 (5 bases). The ends were cut back, 3 bases at V and 0 bases at J, with 6 bases in the middle. This CDR3 is built from 13 residues. Germline V gene data show CDR1 as DFQATT and CDR2 as SNEGSKA (reference sequence). Here the CDR3 reads CSARDNSGNTIYF. The CDR3 DNA reads TGCAGTGCTAGGGACAACTCTGGAAACACCATATATTTT.

DNA of the CDR3: TGTGCCAGCAGCTTCGGGGGGTCGGGTTCACCCCTCCACTTT. It encodes CASSFGGSGSPLHF. This chain connects TRBV7-2 to TRBJ1-6; tentative D call: TRBD1 (5 bases). The CDR3 is made up of 14 amino acids. Germline values: CDR1 SGHTA, CDR2 FQGNSA. Deletions cut 3 bases from V and 9 bases from J, with 12 bases between. The whole variable domain, remainder taken from reference TRBV7-2 and TRBJ1-6, is GAGVSQSPSNKVTEKGKDVELRCDPISGHTALYWYRQSLGQGLEFLIYFQGNSAPDKSGLPSDRFSAERTGGSVSTLTIQRTQQEDSAVYLCASSFGGSGSPLHFGNGTRLTVT.

The genes are TRBV27 and TRBJ1-2; the match to TRBD1 covers 8 bases. The CDR3 contains 15 residues. CDR1 MNHEY and CDR2 SMNVEV come from the germline V gene (reference sequence). The junction had 4 bases not matched to a gene; V was cut back by 0 bases and J by 4 bases. CDR3: CASSLSTGGGYGYTF. Written as DNA, the CDR3 is TGTGCCAGCAGTTTATCAACAGGGGGGGGCTATGGCTACACCTTC.

This clonotype was found a few times. The J gene is TRBJ1-1, the V gene TRBV29-1, with TRBD1 matching over 7 bases. In germline, CDR1 is SQVTM, CDR2 ANQGSEA. With V trimmed by 2 bases and J by 1 base, 1 base remained unmatched. The CDR3 has 13 amino acids. Here the CDR3 DNA reads TGCAGCGTTGAAAGGGACAGGAACACTGAAGCTTTCTTT. Translating gives CSVERDRNTEAFF.

The CDR3 DNA follows: TGTGCCAGCAGCGAAACCTGGAGCGCGCAGTATTTT. It codes for CASSETWSAQYF. The rearrangement links TRBV7-2 to TRBJ2-3; D unresolved. In germline, CDR1 is SGHTA, CDR2 FQGNSA. The V gene lost 5 bases and the J gene lost 10 bases, with 13 bases spanning the gap. This CDR3 has 12 residues.

This clonotype has a handful of counts. The genes are TRBV2 and TRBJ2-7; no reliable D call. Deletions cut 4 bases from V and 6 bases from J, with 13 bases between. The CDR3 covers 13 residues. Germline V CDR1 and CDR2: SNHLY, FYNNEI. This CDR3 reads CASSGTANGEQYF. The CDR3 DNA is TGTGCCAGCAGTGGGACCGCAAATGGCGAGCAGTACTTC.

This clonotype was counted only a few times. The chain carries TRBV19 and TRBJ1-2; D remains unclear. Germline V CDR1 and CDR2: LNHDA, SQIVND (reference sequence). This CDR3 is 13 amino acids long. The germline V and J ends were trimmed by 0 bases and 4 bases, with 6 bases remaining between them. In nucleotides, the CDR3 is TGTGCCAGTAGTATAGATCGGGTCTATGGCTACACCTTC. Protein product: CASSIDRVYGYTF. Filled out from reference TRBV19 and TRBJ1-2, the complete variable domain reads DGGITQSPKYLFRKEGQNVTLSCEQNLNHDAMYWYRQDPGQGLRLIYYSQIVNDFQKGDIAEGYSVSREKKESFPLTVTSAQKNPTAFYLCASSIDRVYGYTFGSGTRLTVV.

This clonotype turned up a few times. The chain combines TRBV7-2 with TRBJ1-5, with TRBD1 identical over 7 bases. Germline trimming cut 0 bases from V and 2 bases from J; bases unmatched to any gene: 7. The CDR3 is 17 residues long. In germline, CDR1 is SGHTA, CDR2 FQGNSA. The CDR3 coding sequence is TGTGCCAGCAGCTTAGCGATAGGAGGGGGCGGCAATCAGCCCCAGCATTTT. Translated, it gives CASSLAIGGGGNQPQHF.

As concerns this clonotype: The junction departs from the called germline gene at one end, perhaps through a read error. The CDR3 loop is CACRGGGAYNEQFF. The CDR3 coding sequence is TGTGCCTGTAGGGGCGGGGGGGCCTACAATGAGCAGTTCTTC. The genes are TRBV19 and TRBJ2-1; 9 bases fit TRBD2. This CDR3 is built from 14 residues. Germline lookup yields CDR1 LNHDA and CDR2 SQIVND (reference sequence).

The rearrangement links TRBV11-2 to TRBJ2-3; 7 bases fit TRBD2. Germline V CDR1 and CDR2: SGHAT, FQNNGV. J was trimmed by 1 base and V by 5 bases; bases with no gene match: 6. The CDR3 spans 15 residues. DNA for the CDR3: TGTGCCAGCAGCAAGACTAGCAGGGGCACAGATACGCAGTATTTT. Residues: CASSKTSRGTDTQYF.

This clonotype appeared a few times. The gene calls are TRBV2 and TRBJ1-2; D not resolved. Germline V gene sequence: CDR1 SNHLY, CDR2 FYNNEI. The V end lost 8 bases, the J end lost 8 bases, and 15 bases lay between the germline ends. The CDR3 extends over 12 amino acids. CDR3 coding DNA: TGTGCCAGCCTTATAACATCTCCCGGCTACACCTTC. It is translated as CASLITSPGYTF.

The chain joins TRBV6-1 to TRBJ1-1, with D maybe TRBD1 (6 bases). Germline loops: CDR1 MNHNS, CDR2 SASEGT. Deletions cut 6 bases from V and 6 bases from J, with 14 bases between. The CDR3 runs to 13 residues. The CDR3 loop reads CASSRGRAPEAFF. The CDR3 DNA reads as TGTGCCAGCAGCAGGGGCAGGGCCCCTGAAGCTTTCTTT.

The chain recombines TRBV27 with TRBJ2-2, with 7 bases fitting TRBD2. Per the germline V gene, CDR1 is MNHEY and CDR2 is SMNVEV (reference sequence). The CDR3 runs 16 residues. V gave up 5 bases and J gave up 1 base; unmatched junction bases: 7. The DNA of the CDR3 is TGTGCCAGCAGTACCCCGGGCGGGGGGAACACCGGGGAGCTGTTTTTT. Protein: CASSTPGGGNTGELFF.

The chain has TRBV11-3 and TRBJ2-2; D unresolved. CDR1 is SGHNT and CDR2 is YENEEA in the germline V gene. This CDR3 comprises 12 residues. The V end lost 5 bases, the J end lost 4 bases, and 5 bases lay between the germline ends. The CDR3 here is CASSTLTGELFF. Written as DNA, the CDR3 is TGTGCCAGCAGCACCCTCACCGGGGAGCTGTTTTTT.

This chain links TRBV20-1 with TRBJ2-5; no clear D gene. The V end was cut by 3 bases, the J end by 2 bases, with 10 bases between. Germline V gives CDR1 DFQATT, CDR2 SNEGSKA (reference sequence). This CDR3 contains 13 residues. CDR3 sequence: CSASSAMQETQYF. Here the CDR3 DNA reads TGCAGTGCTAGTTCTGCGATGCAAGAGACCCAGTACTTC.

The chain combines TRBV12-5 with TRBJ2-5; TRBD1 might be the D (5 bases). From germline, CDR1 is LGHNT and CDR2 FRNRAP. The CDR3 contains 13 residues. Trimming took 2 bases from V and 2 from J, leaving 6 bases between them. CDR3 sequence (DNA): TGTGCTAGTGGTTTGAAGGGGCAAGAGACCCAGTACTTC. It specifies CASGLKGQETQYF. Together with reference TRBV12-5 and TRBJ2-5, the CDR3 gives the full variable domain: DARVTQTPRHKVTEMGQEVTMRCQPILGHNTVFWYRQTMMQGLELLAYFRNRAPLDDSGMPKDRFSAEMPDATLATLKIQPSEPRDSAVYFCASGLKGQETQYFGPGTRLLVL.